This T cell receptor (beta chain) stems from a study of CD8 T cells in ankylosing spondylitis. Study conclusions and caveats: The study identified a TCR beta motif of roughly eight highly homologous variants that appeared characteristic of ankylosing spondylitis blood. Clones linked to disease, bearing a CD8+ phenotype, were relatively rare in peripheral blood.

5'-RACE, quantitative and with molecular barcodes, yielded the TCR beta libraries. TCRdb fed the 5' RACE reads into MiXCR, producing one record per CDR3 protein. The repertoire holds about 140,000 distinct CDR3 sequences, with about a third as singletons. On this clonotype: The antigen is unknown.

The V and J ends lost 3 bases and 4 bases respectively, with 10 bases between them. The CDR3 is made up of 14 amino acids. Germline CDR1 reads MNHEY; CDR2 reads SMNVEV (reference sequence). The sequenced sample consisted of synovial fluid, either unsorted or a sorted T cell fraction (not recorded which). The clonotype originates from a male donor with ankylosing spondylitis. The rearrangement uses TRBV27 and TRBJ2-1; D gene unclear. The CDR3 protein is CASSFVSEYNEQFF. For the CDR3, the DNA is TGTGCCAGCAGTTTCGTGTCAGAGTACAATGAGCAGTTCTTC.